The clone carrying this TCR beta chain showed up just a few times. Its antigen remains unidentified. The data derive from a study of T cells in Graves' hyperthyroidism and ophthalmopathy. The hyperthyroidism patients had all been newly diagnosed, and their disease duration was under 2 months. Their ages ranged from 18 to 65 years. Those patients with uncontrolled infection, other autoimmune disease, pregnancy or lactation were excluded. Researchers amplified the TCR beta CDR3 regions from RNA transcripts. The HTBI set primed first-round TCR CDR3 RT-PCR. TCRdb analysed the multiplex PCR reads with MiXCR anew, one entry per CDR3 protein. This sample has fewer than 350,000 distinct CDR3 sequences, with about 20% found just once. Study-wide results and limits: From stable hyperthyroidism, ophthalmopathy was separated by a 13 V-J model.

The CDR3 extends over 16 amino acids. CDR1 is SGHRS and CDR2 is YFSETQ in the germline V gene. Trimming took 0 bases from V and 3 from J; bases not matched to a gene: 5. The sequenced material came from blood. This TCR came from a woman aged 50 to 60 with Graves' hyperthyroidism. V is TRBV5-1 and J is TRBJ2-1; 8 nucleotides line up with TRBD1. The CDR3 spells CASSLGQGRNYNEQFF. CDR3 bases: TGCGCCAGCAGCTTGGGACAGGGGAGGAACTACAATGAGCAGTTCTTC.